Sequencing of this T cell receptor (beta chain) was carried out in a study of human T cells and chemical hapten exposure. This clonotype was seen only a few times. Time point noted: pre-sensitization, week 0. This sample's treatment: therapeutic diphenylcyclopropenone sensitization with weekly scalp DPC. The library put unique molecular identifiers onto individual cDNA molecules. MiXCR, applied by TCRdb to the RACE reads, yields one record per CDR3 protein. In the table there are approximately 260,000 distinct CDR3 sequences, 8.6% of which are singletons. The CDR3 is 17 residues long. J was trimmed by 4 bases and V by 2 bases; bases with no gene match: 9. The germline gives CDR1 MNHEY, CDR2 SVGAGI.

This chain connects TRBV6-5 to TRBJ2-1, with 9 positions matching TRBD1. Sequences were derived from whole blood, sampled in connection with sensitization to the hapten diphenylcyclopropenone (DPC). This clonotype was sampled from a woman aged 40-49 years with alopecia areata. Some clones in this sample may be carry-over from other donors' samples. CDR3 loop: CASSYQKTGGRYNEQFF. The CDR3 DNA sequence: TGTGCCAGCAGTTACCAAAAAACAGGGGGCAGGTACAATGAGCAGTTCTTC.